This TCR beta chain comes out of a study of blood T cell repertoires in COVID-19. This clone appeared a single time. Some clones are missing from TCRdb's copy, which holds only in-frame ones; the method was immunoSEQ multiplex PCR. The sample records about 63,000 clones, about three quarters being singletons. The sequence came from a woman over 75 with acute or convalescent COVID-19. Sequenced sample: peripheral blood.

CDR3: CASSLHRGTDTQYF. The CDR3 DNA reads as TGTGCCAGCAGCTTACACCGGGGGACAGATACGCAGTATTTT. The chain joins TRBV11-3 to TRBJ2-3; a weak D match, TRBD2 (6 bases). CDR1 is SGHNT and CDR2 is YENEEA in the germline V gene. The CDR3 has 14 residues. Trimming took 2 bases from V and 3 from J, leaving 9 bases between them. Full variable domain (remainder filled in from reference TRBV11-3 and TRBJ2-3): EAGVVQSPRYKIIEKKQPVAFWCNPISGHNTLYWYLQNLGQGPELLIRYENEEAVDDSQLPKDRFSAERLKGVDSTLKIQPAELGDSAVYLCASSLHRGTDTQYFGPGTRLTVL.